The sample holds one count of the clone carrying this T cell receptor beta chain. No antigen is known for it. This specimen belongs to a study of OX40 agonist ivuxolimab in advanced cancers. Overall study context: Aged roughly 23 to 79 with a mean of approximately 57 years, they were 75% to 85% male.

Whole-study findings and limits: On average, a greater number of expanded clones characterised CD8+ T cells relative to CD4+. Among some nonresponders, normalized T-cell clonal expansion was also low.

Per the germline V gene, CDR1 is SEHNR and CDR2 is FQNEAQ (reference sequence). The CDR3 is 14 amino acids. V shed 4 bases, J shed 6 bases, and the junction held 8 bases outside the gene matches. Repertoires were generated with immunoSEQ multiplex PCR, while TCRdb's copy carries only in-frame clones and drops some. The sample lists around 69,000 clones, 75% to 90% occurring once. Excluded were patients having autoimmune disease history or systemic immunosuppression. The genes are TRBV7-9 and TRBJ2-7, with 8 bases fitting TRBD2. The TCR originated in an adult with an advanced solid tumor such as melanoma, head and neck, liver or kidney cancer. This specimen was CD4+ or CD8+ T cells sorted from blood, taken in a trial of the OX40 agonist ivuxolimab. For the CDR3, the DNA is TGTGCCAGCAGCTCCGGGACTAGTTTCTCCGAGCAGTACTTC. The encoded protein is CASSSGTSFSEQYF.